The clone carrying this T cell receptor beta chain appeared a few times. What it binds is unknown. This record belongs to a study of T cell repertoires in cytomegalovirus infection. On the study more broadly: Indications of both CMV infection and matching HLA type were provided by public TCR beta signatures.

TCRdb re-analysed the reads in MiXCR, keeping a single row per CDR3 protein. The sample shows roughly 760,000 distinct CDR3 sequences, 35% to 45% of them seen only once. Whole-study findings and limits: Cumulative public TCR beta family frequency identified carriers of CMV plus the relevant HLA. Dominant in the ex vivo response were TCR beta clonotypes restricted by HLA-C and specific for CMV.

The source of this sequence is a human donor in good health (CMV status not recorded). Some clones in this sample may be carry-over from other donors' samples. The sequencing input was PBMCs.

The CDR3 bases are TGTGCCAGCAGCCCAGAGGGCCTTAATGAAAAACTGTTTTTT. Its protein is CASSPEGLNEKLFF. The V gene is TRBV12-3 or TRBV12-4, the J gene TRBJ1-4, with D unresolved. V dropped 6 bases and J dropped 4 bases, with 12 bases sitting between them. This CDR3 is 14 amino acids long.